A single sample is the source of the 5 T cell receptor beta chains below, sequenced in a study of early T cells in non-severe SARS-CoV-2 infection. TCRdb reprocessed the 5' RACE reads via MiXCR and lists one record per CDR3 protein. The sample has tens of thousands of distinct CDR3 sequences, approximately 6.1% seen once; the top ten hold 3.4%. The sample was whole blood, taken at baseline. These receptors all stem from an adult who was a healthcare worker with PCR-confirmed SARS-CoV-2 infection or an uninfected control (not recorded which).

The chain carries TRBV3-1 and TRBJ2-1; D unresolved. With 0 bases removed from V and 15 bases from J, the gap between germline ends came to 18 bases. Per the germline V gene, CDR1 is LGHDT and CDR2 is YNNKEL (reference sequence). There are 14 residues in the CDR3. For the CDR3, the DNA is TGTGCCAGCAGCCAAGATCTCGACGGGCGTGGGCGGTTCTTC. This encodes CASSQDLDGRGRFF.

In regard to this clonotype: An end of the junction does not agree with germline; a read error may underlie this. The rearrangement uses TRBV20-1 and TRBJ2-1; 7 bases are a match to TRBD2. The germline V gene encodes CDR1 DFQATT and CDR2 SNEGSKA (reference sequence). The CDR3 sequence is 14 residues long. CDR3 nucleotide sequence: TGCAGTGCTCCACGGGACTACACCTACAATGAGCTGTTCTTC. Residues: CSAPRDYTYNELFF.

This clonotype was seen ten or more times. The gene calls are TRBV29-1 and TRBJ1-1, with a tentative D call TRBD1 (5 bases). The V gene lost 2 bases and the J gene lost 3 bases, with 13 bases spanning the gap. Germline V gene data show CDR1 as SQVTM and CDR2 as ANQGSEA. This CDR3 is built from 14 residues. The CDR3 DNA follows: TGCAGCGTTGAACAGGCAGGGTATTACACTGAAGCTTTCTTT. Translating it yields CSVEQAGYYTEAFF. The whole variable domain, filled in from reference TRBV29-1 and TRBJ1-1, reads SAVISQKPSRDICQRGTSLTIQCQVDSQVTMMFWYRQQPGQSLTLIATANQGSEATYESGFVIDKFPISRPNLTFSTLTVSNMSPEDSSIYLCSVEQAGYYTEAFFGQGTRLTVV.

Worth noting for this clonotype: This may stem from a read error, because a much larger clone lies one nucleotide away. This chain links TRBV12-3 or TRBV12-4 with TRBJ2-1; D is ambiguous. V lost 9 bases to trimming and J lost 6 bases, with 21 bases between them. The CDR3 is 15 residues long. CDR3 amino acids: CARSRSVSLANEQFF. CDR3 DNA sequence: TGTGCCAGAAGTCGCTCGGTCTCTTTAGCCAATGAGCAGTTCTTC.

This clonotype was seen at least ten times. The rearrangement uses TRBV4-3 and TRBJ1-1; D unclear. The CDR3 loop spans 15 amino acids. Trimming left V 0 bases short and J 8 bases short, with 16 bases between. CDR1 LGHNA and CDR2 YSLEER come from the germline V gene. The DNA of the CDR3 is TGCGCCAGCAGCCAAGATCTTTACGGGAATAGGGAAGCTTTCTTT. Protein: CASSQDLYGNREAFF.